The 7 T cell receptor beta chains below all came from one sample that was sequenced in a study of response to subunit inactivated influenza vaccine. TCRdb recomputed calls from the RT-PCR reads with MiXCR, one row per CDR3 protein. The sample lists about 530,000 distinct CDR3 sequences; 10% to 15% were seen once. This sample comprised PBMCs from blood, obtained more than 35 days after vaccination. Receptors were obtained from a man in his forties or fifties who received an inactivated influenza vaccine.

This clonotype appeared a few times. The V call is TRBV5-1, the J call TRBJ2-2; D unresolved. Germline V gene sequence: CDR1 SGHRS, CDR2 YFSETQ. The CDR3 runs to 15 residues. The germline V and J ends were trimmed by 0 bases and 2 bases, with 8 bases remaining between them. The CDR3 protein is CASSLASENTGELFF. For the CDR3, the DNA is TGCGCCAGCAGCTTGGCGTCTGAAAACACCGGGGAGCTGTTTTTT.

This clonotype was recorded a few times. The V call is TRBV15, the J call TRBJ2-3, with a tentative D call TRBD1 (6 bases). Germline CDR1 is LNHNV and CDR2 is YYDKDF (reference sequence). The V gene lost 6 bases and the J gene lost 4 bases, with 17 bases spanning the gap. CDR3 length equals 15 residues. CDR3 amino acids: CATSKDSLSADTQYF. The CDR3 coding sequence is TGTGCCACCAGTAAGGACAGTCTGTCCGCAGATACGCAGTATTTT.

The V gene is TRBV25-1, the J gene TRBJ2-5, with D tentatively TRBD1 or TRBD2 (5 bases each). CDR1 is MGHDK and CDR2 is SYGVNS in the germline V gene. V lost 4 bases to trimming and J lost 3 bases, with 15 bases between them. The CDR3 spans 15 residues. CDR3 bases: TGTGCCAGCAGTGCGCCATGGGGGATGGAAGAGACCCAGTACTTC. Translation gives CASSAPWGMEETQYF.

The chain carries TRBV28 and TRBJ2-1; D gene uncertain. The CDR3 spans 16 residues. The V end was cut by 5 bases, the J end by 0 bases, with 14 bases between. CDR1 and CDR2 (germline): MDHEN, SYDVKM. The CDR3 loop is CASSHERASSYNEQFF. The CDR3 DNA follows: TGTGCCAGCAGTCACGAACGGGCGAGCTCCTACAATGAGCAGTTCTTC.

This clonotype was seen only a few times. The J gene is TRBJ2-5, the V gene TRBV9; 13 positions agree with TRBD2. In germline, CDR1 is SGDLS, CDR2 YYNGEE. V lost 0 bases to trimming and J lost 1 base; unmatched junction nucleotides: 6. The CDR3 has 18 amino acids. CDR3 region: CASSVGLAGGLIQETQYF. Here the CDR3 DNA reads TGTGCCAGCAGCGTAGGACTAGCGGGGGGCCTTATCCAAGAGACCCAGTACTTC.

There are a few counts of this clonotype. The J gene is TRBJ2-7, the V gene TRBV20-1; TRBD1 matches at 9 bases. The CDR3 has 14 residues. V shed 6 bases, J shed 2 bases, and the junction held 8 bases outside the gene matches. Germline V CDR1 and CDR2: DFQATT, SNEGSKA (reference sequence). CDR3 amino acids: CSARTGGPPYEQYF. Here the CDR3 DNA reads TGCAGTGCCAGAACAGGGGGCCCCCCCTACGAGCAGTACTTC.

Only a few counts were recorded for this clonotype. The chain links TRBV10-3 to TRBJ1-6, with D hard to call. Germline loops: CDR1 ENHRY, CDR2 SYGVKD. The CDR3 runs 16 residues. Between the trimmed V and J ends, which lost 4 bases and 3 bases, there was a span of 13 bases. The CDR3 is CAISGETGSYNSPLHF. CDR3 nucleotides: TGTGCCATCAGTGGGGAGACGGGGAGCTATAATTCACCCCTCCACTTT.